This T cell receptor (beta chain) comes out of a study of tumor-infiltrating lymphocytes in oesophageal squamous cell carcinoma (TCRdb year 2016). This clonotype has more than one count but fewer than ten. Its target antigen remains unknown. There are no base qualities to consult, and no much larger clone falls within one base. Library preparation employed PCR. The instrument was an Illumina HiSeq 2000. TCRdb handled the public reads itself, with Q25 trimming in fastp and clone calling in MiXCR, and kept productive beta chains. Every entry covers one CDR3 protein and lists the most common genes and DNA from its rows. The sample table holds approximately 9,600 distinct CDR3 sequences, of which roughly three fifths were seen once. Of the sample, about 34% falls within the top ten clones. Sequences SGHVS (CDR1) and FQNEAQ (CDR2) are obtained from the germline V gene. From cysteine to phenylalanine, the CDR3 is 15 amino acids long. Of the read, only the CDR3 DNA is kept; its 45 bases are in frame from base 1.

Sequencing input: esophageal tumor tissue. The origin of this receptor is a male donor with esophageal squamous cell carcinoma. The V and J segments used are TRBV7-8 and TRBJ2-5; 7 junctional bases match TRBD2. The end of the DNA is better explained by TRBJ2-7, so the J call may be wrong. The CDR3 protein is CASSLVAGTSYEQYF. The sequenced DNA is TGTGCCAGCAGCTTAGTAGCGGGCACCTCCTACGAGCAGTACTTC.